One and the same sample provided the 7 T cell receptor beta chains below, sequenced in a study of T cells after posttransplantation cyclophosphamide (dated by TCRdb to about 2016). To count as naive, T cells had to be viable CD3+CD4+ or CD3+CD8+ cells with a CCR7+CD45RA+CD45RO-CD95-CD27+CD28+ profile. Receptors were amplified or captured by the immunoSEQ multiplex PCR assay. TCRdb re-hosts the immuneACCESS table, in-frame sequences only. Its copies lack some clones; in the studies checked, an unresolved V gene accounts for under half of them, and the cause for the rest is not known. The sample table shows more than 30,000 clones, and around 90% are seen once. The ten largest clones take up approximately 0.25% of the sample. Sequencing was carried out using naive CD4+ T cells sorted from PBMCs. These receptors were collected from a woman aged 60-75 years in good health, CMV-negative, and a related stem cell transplant donor.

The chain carries TRBV19 and TRBJ2-5; no clear D. In germline, CDR1 is LNHDA, CDR2 SQIVND (reference sequence). The V end was cut by 1 base, the J end by 4 bases, with 10 bases between. This CDR3 region has 14 residues. As DNA, the CDR3 is TGTGCCAGTAGTATAGCTGCTATGCGAGAGACCCAGTACTTC. Translation gives CASSIAAMRETQYF.

The chain recombines TRBV7-2 with TRBJ2-3, with 8 positions matching TRBD2. Per the germline V gene, CDR1 is SGHTA and CDR2 is FQGNSA. CDR3 size: 16 residues. Trimming took 0 bases from V and 2 from J; bases not matched to a gene: 4. The CDR3 here is CASSLARGGATDTQYF. CDR3 nucleotide sequence: TGTGCCAGCAGCTTAGCTCGGGGGGGGGCCACAGATACGCAGTATTTT.

The CDR3 protein is CASSTQGDSNQPQHF. CDR3 DNA sequence: TGTGCCAGCAGTACTCAGGGGGATAGCAATCAGCCCCAGCATTTT. This chain connects TRBV2 to TRBJ1-5; 7 bases are a match to TRBD1. CDR1 SNHLY and CDR2 FYNNEI come from the germline V gene. The CDR3 loop spans 15 amino acids. The V segment lost 5 bases and the J segment 0 bases; nucleotides outside the gene matches: 4.

J is TRBJ1-2 and V is TRBV4-3; 11 bases are a match to TRBD1. V trimming: 0 bases; J trimming: 3 bases; junction bases outside the gene matches: 3. The CDR3 loop spans 16 amino acids. Per germline, CDR1 LGHNA and CDR2 YSLEER. CDR3: CASSQDGTGGDYGYTF. The CDR3 nucleotides read TGCGCCAGCAGCCAAGACGGGACAGGGGGTGACTATGGCTACACCTTC.

The chain employs TRBV5-1 and TRBJ2-3; 7 positions agree with TRBD2. Unmatched junction bases numbered 7, after V lost 0 bases and J lost 3 bases. Germline V lookup: CDR1 SGHRS, CDR2 YFSETQ. The CDR3 has 16 residues. CDR3 bases: TGCGCCAGCAGCTTGGGCCTAGCGGCTCATACAGATACGCAGTATTTT. Its translation is CASSLGLAAHTDTQYF.

There are a few counts of this clone. This chain joins TRBV6-1 and TRBJ2-7; 7 bases are a match to TRBD1. V dropped 10 bases and J dropped 0; count of bases not matched to a gene: 6. This CDR3 has 13 amino acids. CDR1 MNHNS and CDR2 SASEGT come from the germline V gene. As DNA, the CDR3 is TGTGCCATTCCGGGACAGAGCTCCTACGAGCAGTACTTC. Translation gives CAIPGQSSYEQYF.

The CDR3 coding sequence is TGCGCCAGCAGCTTGGGGACACAACAACCCCAGCATTTT. It is translated as CASSLGTQQPQHF. The chain couples TRBV5-1 to TRBJ1-5, with a weak D call TRBD1 (5 bases). CDR1 is SGHRS, CDR2 YFSETQ, per germline. Trimming stripped 0 bases from V and 10 bases from J, with 11 bases between. The CDR3 length is 13 residues.